The entry below gives a single T cell receptor (beta chain) sequence along with its context. Its antigen is not known. Germline V gene sequence: CDR1 MDHEN, CDR2 SYDVKM. The V end was cut by 2 bases, the J end by 7 bases, with 8 bases between. CDR3 length equals 12 residues. PCR used 60 Vbeta primers and 13 Jbeta primers. Here immunoSEQ multiplex PCR was the method, and the copy in TCRdb shows in-frame clones only, minus some. The sample gives roughly 140,000 clones, roughly three quarters of which show up once; roughly 4% is in the top ten. The record originates from a study of cytomegalovirus exposure and HLA in healthy donors. Study outcomes and limitations: According to reports, the classifier identified cytomegalovirus status with high specificity and sensitivity. The study labeled about 160 TCR beta chains cytomegalovirus-associated. Upon later analysis, TCR association rates were observed to vary by HLA locus, being highest for DRB1 and lowest for HLA-C. Later on, an analysis tied 15,000 or so TCR beta sequences to HLA alleles at 0.05 false discovery rate.

Sequenced: PBMCs. V and J are TRBV28 and TRBJ1-2, with D perhaps TRBD1 (5 bases). The clonotype comes from a human donor in good health. CDR3 residues: CASSLAGAGYTF. The DNA for the CDR3 is TGTGCCAGCAGTTTAGCTGGGGCTGGCTACACCTTC.